This entry lists 6 T cell receptor beta chains sequenced from one sample in a study of sequential checkpoint blockade in melanoma. Described treatment: randomized to nivolumab then ipilimumab (arm A) or the reverse (arm B). Repertoires were generated with immunoSEQ multiplex PCR, while TCRdb's copy carries only in-frame clones and drops some. There are 8,500 to 13,000 clones in the sample; about two thirds occur only once, and under 30% lies in the top ten. Sequenced material: CD8+ T cells sorted from blood (inferred from file names), taken from a patient given nivolumab and ipilimumab in sequence. The receptors originated from a human donor with melanoma.

The chain employs TRBV2 and TRBJ2-7; 9 bases line up with TRBD1. Per the germline V gene, CDR1 is SNHLY and CDR2 is FYNNEI. The CDR3 sequence is 14 residues long. Germline trimming cut 7 bases from V and 6 bases from J; bases unmatched to any gene: 10. The DNA of the CDR3 is TGTGCCAGCAATCAACCGGGACAGGGAGGCGAGCAGTACTTC. Translating gives CASNQPGQGGEQYF.

The chain joins TRBV7-9 to TRBJ2-1, with 10 bases fitting TRBD1. Germline loops: CDR1 SEHNR, CDR2 FQNEAQ (reference sequence). J gave up 8 bases and V 3 bases, and 7 bases lay outside the gene matches. This CDR3 has 15 amino acids. The CDR3 loop is CASSFPGQGIHEQFF. DNA for the CDR3: TGTGCCAGCAGCTTCCCGGGACAGGGGATCCATGAGCAGTTCTTC.

V usage is TRBV5-6 and J usage is TRBJ2-3, with TRBD1 matching 11 bases. CDR1 and CDR2 from the germline V gene are SGHDT and YYEEEE. The CDR3 contains 17 residues. V was clipped by 4 bases and J by 8 bases; unmatched bases: 15. The CDR3 region has the DNA TGTGCCAGCAGCAGCCTGGGACAGGGGGTTTTCCTCGGTACGCAGTATTTT. Translated: CASSSLGQGVFLGTQYF.

This rearrangement joins TRBV4-3 to TRBJ2-3; 10 nucleotides align to TRBD2. V lost 2 bases, J lost 7 bases, and 21 bases stayed unmatched. The length of the CDR3 is 20 residues. Germline CDR1 and CDR2: LGHNA and YSLEER. CDR3 sequence reads: CASSQLTGGLAGADRHTQYF. In DNA, the CDR3 is TGCGCCAGCAGCCAACTCACCGGGGGGCTAGCGGGGGCCGACCGACATACGCAGTATTTT.

The chain combines TRBV6-5 with TRBJ2-7, with D tentatively TRBD2 (6 bases). V was shortened by 0 bases and J by 6 bases, with 12 bases between the two germline ends. The CDR3 is 14 residues long. The germline gives CDR1 MNHEY, CDR2 SVGAGI. The CDR3 region has the DNA TGTGCCAGCAGTTACTCAGCGGAGGGGTTCGAGCAGTACTTC. Its translation: CASSYSAEGFEQYF.

This clone appeared a few times. This rearrangement joins TRBV28 to TRBJ1-5, with 11 bases that match TRBD1. Germline V gene data show CDR1 as MDHEN and CDR2 as SYDVKM. The J segment lost 7 bases and the V segment lost 7 bases, leaving 9 bases of the junction unmatched. CDR3 length equals 15 residues. CDR3 nucleotide sequence: TGTGCCAGCATATCCGGGACAGGGGGGCTCCAGCCCCAGCATTTT. It encodes CASISGTGGLQPQHF. The full variable domain, completed using reference TRBV28 and TRBJ1-5, is DVKVTQSSRYLVKRTGEKVFLECVQDMDHENMFWYRQDPGLGLRLIYFSYDVKMKEKGDIPEGYSVSREKKERFSLILESASTNQTSMYLCASISGTGGLQPQHFGDGTRLSIL.